This TCR beta chain was observed in a study of blood T cell repertoires in COVID-19. Overall study: The study drew acute and convalescent COVID-19 samples from the United States, Italy and Spain. The analysed material was cDNA or gDNA that came from T cells, B-cell-depleted T cells, or PBMCs.

This CDR3 contains 13 residues. CDR1 SGDLS and CDR2 YYNGEE come from the germline V gene. The ends were cut back, 3 bases at V and 0 bases at J, with 6 bases in the middle. Source study methods: Researchers report that nucleated cell counts were estimated from reference gene primer amplification. This table comes from immunoSEQ multiplex PCR, and its TCRdb copy is limited to in-frame clones, with some not included. The V and J calls and clone size were taken over from that table, and D and trimming were inferred from the DNA. In the table there are 130,000 to 150,000 clones, about four fifths of which are singletons.

This sequence originates from a woman older than 75 with acute or convalescent COVID-19. The specimen was peripheral blood. The chain has TRBV9 and TRBJ1-1; D remains unclear. The CDR3 protein is CASSAFLNTEAFF. CDR3 DNA: TGTGCCAGCAGCGCATTTTTGAACACTGAAGCTTTCTTT.